This T cell receptor beta chain emerged from a study of blood T cell repertoires in COVID-19. Study in general: Sites across the United States, Italy and Spain contributed samples from acute and convalescent COVID-19. PBMCs, B-cell-depleted T cells, or T cells provided the cDNA or gDNA that made up the material.

From germline, CDR1 is SQVTM and CDR2 ANQGSEA. This CDR3 has 13 residues. V lost 6 bases to trimming and J lost 5 bases; unmatched junction nucleotides: 6. In its sample, this clone was seen a few times. In the original analysis: Estimation of nucleated cell counts relied on the amplification of reference gene primers. Here immunoSEQ multiplex PCR was the method, and the copy in TCRdb shows in-frame clones only, minus some. V and J calls and clone size follow that table, whereas D and trimming were derived from the DNA. The table shows about 120,000 clones, with 80% to 90% occurring only once. The chain has TRBV29-1 and TRBJ1-4; TRBD1 matches at 7 bases. This sequence was found in a woman aged 70 to 79 with acute or convalescent COVID-19. The material sequenced was peripheral blood. CDR3 in DNA: TGCAGCGTCGAGGGACAGCAAAATGAAAAACTGTTTTTT. Translated: CSVEGQQNEKLFF.